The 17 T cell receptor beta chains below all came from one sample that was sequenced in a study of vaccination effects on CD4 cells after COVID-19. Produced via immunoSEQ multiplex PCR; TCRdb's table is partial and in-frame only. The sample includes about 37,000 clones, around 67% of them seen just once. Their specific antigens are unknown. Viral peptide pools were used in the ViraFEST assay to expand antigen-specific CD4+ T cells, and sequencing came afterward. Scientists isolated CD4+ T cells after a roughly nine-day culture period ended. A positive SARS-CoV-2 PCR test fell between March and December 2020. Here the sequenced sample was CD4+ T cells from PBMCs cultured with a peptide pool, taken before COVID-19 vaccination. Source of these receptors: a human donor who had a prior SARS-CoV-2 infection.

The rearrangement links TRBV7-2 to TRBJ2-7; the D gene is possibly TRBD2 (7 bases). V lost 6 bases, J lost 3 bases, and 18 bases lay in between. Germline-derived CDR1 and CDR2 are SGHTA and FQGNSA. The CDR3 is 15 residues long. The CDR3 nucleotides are TGTGCCAGCAGTTCCGGCGGGGGCGCAAACTACGAGCAGTACTTC. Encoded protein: CASSSGGGANYEQYF.

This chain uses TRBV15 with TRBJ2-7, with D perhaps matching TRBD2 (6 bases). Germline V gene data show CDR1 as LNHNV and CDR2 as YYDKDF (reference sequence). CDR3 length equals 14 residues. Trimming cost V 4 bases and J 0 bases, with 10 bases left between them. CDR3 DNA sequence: TGTGCCACCAGCATTGGAGGGAGCTCCTACGAGCAGTACTTC. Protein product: CATSIGGSSYEQYF.

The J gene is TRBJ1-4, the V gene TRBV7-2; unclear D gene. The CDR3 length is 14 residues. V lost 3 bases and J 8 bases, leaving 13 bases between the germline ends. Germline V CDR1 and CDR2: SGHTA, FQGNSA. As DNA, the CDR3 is TGTGCCAGCAGCTTCCGGACGCTAGAGGAAAAACTGTTTTTT. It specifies CASSFRTLEEKLFF.

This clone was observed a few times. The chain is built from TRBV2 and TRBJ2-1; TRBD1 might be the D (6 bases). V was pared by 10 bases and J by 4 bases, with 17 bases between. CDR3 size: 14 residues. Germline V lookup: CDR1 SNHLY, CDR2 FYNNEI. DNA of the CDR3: TGTGCCACACAGCAGGGGTGGGGATACAATGAGCAGTTCTTC. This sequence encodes CATQQGWGYNEQFF.

Here the CDR3 reads CASSQDLSGDYNEQFF. The CDR3 region has the DNA TGTGCCAGCAGCCAAGATCTTAGCGGGGACTACAATGAGCAGTTCTTC. The chain carries TRBV3-1 (or the pseudogene TRBV3-2) and TRBJ2-1; 8 bases agree with TRBD2. Germline V gene sequence: CDR1 LGHDT, CDR2 YNNKEL (reference sequence). J was trimmed by 3 bases and V by 0 bases; bases with no gene match: 4. The CDR3 length is 16 residues.

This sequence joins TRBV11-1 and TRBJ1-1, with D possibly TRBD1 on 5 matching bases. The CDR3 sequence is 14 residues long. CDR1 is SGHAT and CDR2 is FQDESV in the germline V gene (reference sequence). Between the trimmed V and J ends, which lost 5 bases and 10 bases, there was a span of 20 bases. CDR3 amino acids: CASSPWGSQSGAFF. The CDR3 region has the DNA TGTGCCAGCAGCCCCTGGGGGTCTCAGAGTGGAGCTTTCTTT.

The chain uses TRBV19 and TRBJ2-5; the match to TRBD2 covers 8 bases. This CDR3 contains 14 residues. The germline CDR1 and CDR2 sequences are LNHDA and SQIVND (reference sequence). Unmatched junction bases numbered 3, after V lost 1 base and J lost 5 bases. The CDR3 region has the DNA TGTGCCAGTAGTATAGCGGGGGGGACGGAGACCCAGTACTTC. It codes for CASSIAGGTETQYF. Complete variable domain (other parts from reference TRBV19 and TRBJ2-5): DGGITQSPKYLFRKEGQNVTLSCEQNLNHDAMYWYRQDPGQGLRLIYYSQIVNDFQKGDIAEGYSVSREKKESFPLTVTSAQKNPTAFYLCASSIAGGTETQYFGPGTRLLVL.

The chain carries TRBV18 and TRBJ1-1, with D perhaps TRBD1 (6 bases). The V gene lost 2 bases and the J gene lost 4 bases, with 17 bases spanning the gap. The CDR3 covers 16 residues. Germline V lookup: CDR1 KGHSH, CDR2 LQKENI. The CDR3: CASSPGGAGLGTEAFF. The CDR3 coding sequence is TGTGCCAGCTCACCAGGGGGCGCAGGCTTGGGCACTGAAGCTTTCTTT.

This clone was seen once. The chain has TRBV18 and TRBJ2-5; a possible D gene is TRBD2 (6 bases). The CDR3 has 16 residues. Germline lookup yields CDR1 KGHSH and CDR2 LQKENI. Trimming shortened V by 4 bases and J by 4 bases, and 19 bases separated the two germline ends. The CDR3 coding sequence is TGTGCCAGCTCACAATCTAGGGAGGAATGGCCAGAGACCCAGTACTTC. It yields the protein CASSQSREEWPETQYF.

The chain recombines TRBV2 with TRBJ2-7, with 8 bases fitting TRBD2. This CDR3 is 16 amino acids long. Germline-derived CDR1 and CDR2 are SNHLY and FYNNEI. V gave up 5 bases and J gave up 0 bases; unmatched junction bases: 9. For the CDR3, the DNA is TGTGCCAGCAGTTTCTTTAGCGGGGTATACTCCTACGAGCAGTACTTC. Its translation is CASSFFSGVYSYEQYF.

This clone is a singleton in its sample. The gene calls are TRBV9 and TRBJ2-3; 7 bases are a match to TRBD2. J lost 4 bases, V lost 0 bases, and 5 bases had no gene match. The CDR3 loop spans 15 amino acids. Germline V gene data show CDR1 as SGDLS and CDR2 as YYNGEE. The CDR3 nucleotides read TGTGCCAGCAGCGTAGCGGGAGGACGCCCAGATACGCAGTATTTT. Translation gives CASSVAGGRPDTQYF. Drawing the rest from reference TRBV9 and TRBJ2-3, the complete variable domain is DSGVTQTPKHLITATGQRVTLRCSPRSGDLSVYWYQQSLDQGLQFLIQYYNGEERAKGNILERFSAQQFPDLHSELNLSSLELGDSALYFCASSVAGGRPDTQYFGPGTRLTVL.

The CDR3, as DNA: TGTGCCAGCAGCGTAGGTGGGGTCCCGGACACCATATATTTT. This sequence encodes CASSVGGVPDTIYF. This chain connects TRBV9 to TRBJ1-3; D is uncertain. This CDR3 is built from 14 residues. V gave up 0 bases and J gave up 8 bases, with 12 bases separating them. The germline CDR1 and CDR2 sequences are SGDLS and YYNGEE.

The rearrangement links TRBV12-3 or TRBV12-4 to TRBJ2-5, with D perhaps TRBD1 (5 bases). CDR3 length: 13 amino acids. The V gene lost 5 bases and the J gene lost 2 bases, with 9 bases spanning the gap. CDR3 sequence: CASSVTGQETQYF. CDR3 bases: TGTGCCAGCAGTGTTACAGGACAAGAGACCCAGTACTTC.

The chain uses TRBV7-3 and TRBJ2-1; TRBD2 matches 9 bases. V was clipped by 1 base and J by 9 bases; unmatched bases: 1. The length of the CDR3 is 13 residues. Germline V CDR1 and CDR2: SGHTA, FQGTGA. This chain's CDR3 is CASSLRTSAEQFF. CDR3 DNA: TGTGCCAGCAGCTTAAGGACTAGCGCTGAGCAGTTCTTC.

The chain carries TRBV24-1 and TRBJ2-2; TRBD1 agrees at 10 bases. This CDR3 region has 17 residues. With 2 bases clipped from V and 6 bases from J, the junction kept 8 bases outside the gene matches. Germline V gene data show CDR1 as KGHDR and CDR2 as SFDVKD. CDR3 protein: CATSDSGETGGSGELFF. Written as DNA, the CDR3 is TGTGCCACCAGTGATTCGGGGGAGACAGGGGGCTCCGGGGAGCTGTTTTTT.

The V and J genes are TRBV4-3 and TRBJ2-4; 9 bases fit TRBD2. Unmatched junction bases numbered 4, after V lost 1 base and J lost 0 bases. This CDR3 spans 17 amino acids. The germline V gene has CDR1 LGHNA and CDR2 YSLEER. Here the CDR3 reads CASSQGLAELAKNIQYF. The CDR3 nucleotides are TGCGCCAGCAGCCAAGGACTAGCGGAACTAGCCAAAAACATTCAGTACTTC.

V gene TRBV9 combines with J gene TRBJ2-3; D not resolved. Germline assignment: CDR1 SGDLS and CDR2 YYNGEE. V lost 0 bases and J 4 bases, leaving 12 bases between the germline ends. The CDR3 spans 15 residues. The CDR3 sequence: CASSVGVGLSDTQYF. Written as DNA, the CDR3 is TGTGCCAGCAGCGTAGGAGTGGGTTTGTCAGATACGCAGTATTTT.